One sample yielded the 29 T cell receptor beta chains listed below, sequenced in a study of Tregs in tolerant kidney transplant recipients. Only in-frame clones appear in the TCRdb table, and some are missing; sequencing was by immunoSEQ multiplex PCR. Among some 250,000 clones listed, roughly 84% were seen once. The sample was CD4+ T cells from blood. These receptors all stem from a human donor in good health.

The genes are TRBV30 and TRBJ2-3, with 11 bases that match TRBD2. This CDR3 region has 18 residues. V shed 2 bases, J shed 3 bases, and the junction held 13 bases outside the gene matches. CDR1 GTSNPN and CDR2 SVGIG come from the germline V gene (reference sequence). The CDR3 here is CAWSPHPLAGGRTDTQYF. In DNA form, the CDR3 reads TGTGCCTGGAGTCCTCACCCTTTAGCGGGAGGGAGGACAGATACGCAGTATTTT.

This clone was seen only once. The chain is built from TRBV5-4 and TRBJ1-6; D unresolved. CDR3 size: 15 residues. CDR1 and CDR2 from the germline V gene are SGHNT and YYREEE (reference sequence). With 0 bases removed from V and 1 base from J, the gap between germline ends came to 5 bases. The CDR3 region is CASSLGGSYNSPLHF. The DNA of the CDR3 is TGTGCCAGCAGCTTGGGAGGGTCCTATAATTCACCCCTCCACTTT. Using reference TRBV5-4 and TRBJ1-6 for the parts outside the CDR3, the full variable domain is ETGVTQSPTHLIKTRGQQVTLRCSSQSGHNTVSWYQQALGQGPQFIFQYYREEENGRGNFPPRFSGLQFPNYSSELNVNALELDDSALYLCASSLGGSYNSPLHFGNGTRLTVT.

The rearrangement links TRBV30 to TRBJ1-1; TRBD1 might be the D (5 bases). Germline V gives CDR1 GTSNPN, CDR2 SVGIG (reference sequence). V was pared by 3 bases and J by 3 bases, with 14 bases between. The CDR3 extends over 14 amino acids. The CDR3 sequence: CAWRAGTVHTEAFF. The CDR3 nucleotides read TGTGCCTGGAGGGCCGGGACGGTCCACACTGAAGCTTTCTTT.

V and J are TRBV7-9 and TRBJ1-2; possible D gene TRBD1, 5 bases. Per germline, CDR1 SEHNR and CDR2 FQNEAQ (reference sequence). CDR3 length: 15 residues. V was shortened by 2 bases and J by 4 bases, with 14 bases between the two germline ends. The CDR3: CASSLMGPMVYGYTF. The CDR3 region has the DNA TGTGCCAGCAGCTTAATGGGGCCAATGGTCTATGGCTACACCTTC.

The chain carries TRBV7-2 and TRBJ2-3; 8 bases agree with TRBD2. CDR3 size: 15 residues. Germline assignment: CDR1 SGHTA and CDR2 FQGNSA. The V and J ends lost 2 bases and 3 bases, in that order; junction bases with no gene match: 4. CDR3 protein: CASSLKAGVTDTQYF. DNA for the CDR3: TGTGCCAGCAGCTTAAAAGCGGGGGTGACAGATACGCAGTATTTT.

This clone was counted only a few times. The CDR3 is CAWSRGPLGGELFF. The CDR3 coding sequence is TGTGCCTGGAGTAGGGGTCCCTTGGGCGGGGAGCTGTTTTTT. The V and J genes are TRBV30 and TRBJ2-2; a possible D gene is TRBD1 (5 bases). Germline values: CDR1 GTSNPN, CDR2 SVGIG (reference sequence). V was cut by 2 bases and J by 7 bases, with 14 bases left in between. CDR3 length equals 14 residues.

Note on this clone: This sample includes further DNA sequences coding for the same CDR3. The V call is TRBV5-1, the J call TRBJ2-7; D may be TRBD2 (5 bases). The CDR3 covers 16 residues. Looked up from germline, CDR1 is SGHRS and CDR2 is YFSETQ. The ends were cut back, 0 bases at V and 0 bases at J, with 13 bases in the middle. CDR3 in DNA: TGCGCCAGCAGCTTGGGTTCGGGCGGAGGCTCCTACGAGCAGTACTTC. Protein sequence: CASSLGSGGGSYEQYF.

The chain carries TRBV19 and TRBJ2-7; TRBD1 matches at 10 bases. Germline V gene lookup returns CDR1 LNHDA and CDR2 SQIVND (reference sequence). V was pared by 6 bases and J by 6 bases, with 5 bases of the junction left unmatched. The CDR3 length is 13 residues. The CDR3 DNA reads TGTGCCAGTAGGGACAGGGGGTCGGGCGAGCAGTACTTC. It codes for CASRDRGSGEQYF.

Note on this clone: Other DNA sequences in the sample encode the same CDR3. The chain combines TRBV7-3 with TRBJ2-5; D unclear. CDR1 and CDR2 (germline): SGHTA, FQGTGA. The CDR3 length is 13 residues. Trimming pared 2 bases from V and 2 bases from J, leaving 6 bases between. In nucleotides, the CDR3 is TGTGCCAGCAGCTTAGGGCTTCAAGAGACCCAGTACTTC. Amino acids: CASSLGLQETQYF.

The chain is built from TRBV14 and TRBJ1-1; no firm D call. CDR1 and CDR2 from the germline V gene are SGHDN and FVKESK. This CDR3 comprises 14 residues. Trimming cost V 0 bases and J 1 base, with 6 bases left between them. The CDR3 coding sequence is TGTGCCAGCAGCCAAGACCGGACGAACACTGAAGCTTTCTTT. This sequence encodes CASSQDRTNTEAFF.

V gene TRBV14 combines with J gene TRBJ2-7; D gene unclear. V shed 0 bases and J shed 6 bases, with 12 bases lying between them. CDR1 SGHDN and CDR2 FVKESK come from the germline V gene. This CDR3 has 14 amino acids. CDR3 in amino acids: CASSQDGYILEQYF. As DNA, the CDR3 is TGTGCCAGCAGCCAAGACGGCTATATACTCGAGCAGTACTTC.

The rearrangement links TRBV5-1 to TRBJ2-7; 8 positions agree with TRBD2. CDR1 SGHRS and CDR2 YFSETQ come from the germline V gene. V lost 3 bases to trimming and J lost 4 bases; unmatched junction nucleotides: 15. There are 17 residues in the CDR3. In nucleotides, the CDR3 is TGCGCCAGCAGCTGGATAGTAGCGGGATCAACACTTTACGAGCAGTACTTC. Its protein is CASSWIVAGSTLYEQYF.

The chain has TRBV15 and TRBJ1-6; D is undetermined. Between the trimmed V and J ends, which lost 3 bases and 4 bases, there was a span of 16 bases. In germline, CDR1 is LNHNV, CDR2 YYDKDF (reference sequence). The CDR3 extends over 17 amino acids. CDR3 DNA sequence: TGTGCCACCAGCAGGACGGCTTCGAGATCGTATAATTCACCCCTCCACTTT. Amino acid sequence: CATSRTASRSYNSPLHF.

CDR3 in amino acids: CASSSRGDTQYF. The CDR3, as DNA: TGTGCCAGCAGTTCAAGAGGAGATACGCAGTATTTT. The V call is TRBV6-5, the J call TRBJ2-3; D is unclear. The V gene's germline CDR1 is MNHEY and CDR2 SVGAGI. There are 12 residues in the CDR3. The V gene lost 4 bases and the J gene lost 5 bases, with 7 bases spanning the gap.

This chain links TRBV7-9 with TRBJ1-6, with unresolved D. The CDR3 is made up of 12 amino acids. Germline V gene data show CDR1 as SEHNR and CDR2 as FQNEAQ (reference sequence). The V and J ends lost 1 base and 11 bases respectively, with 6 bases between them. CDR3 in DNA: TGTGCCAGCAGCTTAGGCCCGCCACCCCTCCACTTT. It yields the protein CASSLGPPPLHF.

The rearrangement uses TRBV27 and TRBJ2-1; D could derive from TRBD1 or TRBD2 (5 bases each). Germline CDR1 and CDR2: MNHEY and SMNVEV (reference sequence). Deletions cut 8 bases from V and 4 bases from J, with 15 bases between. This CDR3 has 14 amino acids. CDR3 coding DNA: TGTGCCAGCGTCGGGACCGCGAGGTACAATGAGCAGTTCTTC. Translation: CASVGTARYNEQFF.

The chain links TRBV28 to TRBJ1-2, with 10 bases fitting TRBD1. The CDR3 is made up of 16 amino acids. Trimming cost V 4 bases and J 3 bases; bases outside gene matches: 8. Germline assignment: CDR1 MDHEN and CDR2 SYDVKM. The CDR3 loop reads CASSSPGTGAHYGYTF. The CDR3 region has the DNA TGTGCCAGCAGTTCTCCCGGGACAGGGGCGCACTATGGCTACACCTTC.

The chain employs TRBV27 and TRBJ1-6; TRBD1 might be the D (5 bases). Germline CDR1 and CDR2: MNHEY and SMNVEV (reference sequence). Trimming took off 5 bases at V and 8 bases at J, with 13 bases between the two ends. This CDR3 has 14 residues. The DNA for the CDR3 is TGTGCCAGCAGTACCCGGACACGGGATTCACCCCTCCACTTT. This codes for CASSTRTRDSPLHF.

The chain employs TRBV5-4 and TRBJ1-1; D may be TRBD1 (5 bases). The CDR3 is 16 amino acids. The germline V gene encodes CDR1 SGHNT and CDR2 YYREEE (reference sequence). V lost 0 bases, J lost 0 bases, and 12 bases lay in between. The CDR3 DNA follows: TGTGCCAGCAGCTTGGAGGCAGGGCGGATGAACACTGAAGCTTTCTTT. The encoded protein is CASSLEAGRMNTEAFF.

V usage is TRBV7-8 and J usage is TRBJ2-7; TRBD2 agrees at 9 bases. V shed 6 bases and J 0 bases; nucleotides not matched to a gene: 6. The germline V gene has CDR1 SGHVS and CDR2 FQNEAQ. The CDR3 is 15 amino acids. CDR3 coding DNA: TGTGCCAGCAGTAGAGGGCGGGAGGGCTCCTACGAGCAGTACTTC. Its protein product is CASSRGREGSYEQYF.

This chain uses TRBV7-7 with TRBJ2-7; possible D gene TRBD2, 6 bases. This CDR3 region has 15 residues. V gave up 1 base and J gave up 4 bases, with 14 bases separating them. Germline CDR1 is SSHAT and CDR2 is FNYEAQ (reference sequence). The CDR3 here is CASSLERGGQYEQYF. The CDR3 bases are TGTGCCAGCAGCTTAGAAAGGGGAGGACAATACGAGCAGTACTTC. Based on the CDR3 plus reference TRBV7-7 and TRBJ2-7, the full variable domain is GAGVSQSPRYKVTKRGQDVTLRCDPISSHATLYWYQQALGQGPEFLTYFNYEAQPDKSGLPSDRFSAERPEGSISTLTIQRTEQRDSAMYRCASSLERGGQYEQYFGPGTRLTVT.

This clone has more than one count but fewer than ten. The rearrangement uses TRBV5-1 and TRBJ1-2; 9 nucleotides match TRBD1. Germline CDR1 is SGHRS and CDR2 is YFSETQ. The CDR3 is made up of 15 amino acids. V was pared by 1 base and J by 8 bases, with 9 bases of the junction left unmatched. The CDR3 bases are TGCGCCAGCAGCTTGCCAGAACAGGGGGCAGGCGGCTACACCTTC. Translated: CASSLPEQGAGGYTF.

This sequence joins TRBV7-9 and TRBJ1-5; 7 bases are a match to TRBD1. The CDR3 spans 15 residues. The trim removed 1 base at V and 3 bases at J, leaving 3 bases unmatched. The V gene's germline CDR1 is SEHNR and CDR2 FQNEAQ (reference sequence). As DNA, the CDR3 is TGTGCCAGCAGCTTAGAGGGACAGATCAATCAGCCCCAGCATTTT. Encoded protein: CASSLEGQINQPQHF.

This clone appeared a single time. The chain links TRBV30 to TRBJ1-1, with TRBD1 matching over 11 bases. Germline trimming cut 2 bases from V and 11 bases from J; bases unmatched to any gene: 16. Looked up from germline, CDR1 is GTSNPN and CDR2 is SVGIG (reference sequence). This CDR3 is built from 16 residues. CDR3 loop: CAWSPLGDRGADWAFF. Written as DNA, the CDR3 is TGTGCCTGGAGTCCTCTTGGGGACAGGGGGGCGGATTGGGCTTTCTTT.

In its sample, this clone was seen a few times. V usage is TRBV19 and J usage is TRBJ2-2, with TRBD1 matching over 7 bases. V trimming: 7 bases; J trimming: 1 base; junction bases outside the gene matches: 9. This CDR3 region has 16 residues. From germline, CDR1 is LNHDA and CDR2 SQIVND (reference sequence). The CDR3 DNA follows: TGTGCCAGTACCCTAAAGGGACAGTTGAACACCGGGGAGCTGTTTTTT. Protein: CASTLKGQLNTGELFF.

This chain links TRBV27 with TRBJ1-2; D is unclear. The CDR3 totals 17 residues. V lost 8 bases to trimming and J lost 0 bases, with 22 bases between them. Germline CDR1 is MNHEY and CDR2 is SMNVEV (reference sequence). CDR3 DNA sequence: TGTGCCAGCGGCCCCCTCGGAATCCGGCCCGCTAACTATGGCTACACCTTC. Its translation is CASGPLGIRPANYGYTF.

V gene TRBV27 combines with J gene TRBJ2-7, with D unclear. The V end lost 3 bases, the J end lost 2 bases, and 8 bases lay between the germline ends. This CDR3 has 13 amino acids. Germline V lookup: CDR1 MNHEY, CDR2 SMNVEV (reference sequence). As DNA, the CDR3 is TGTGCCAGCAGTTTTAGAAGAACCTACGAGCAGTACTTC. This translates into CASSFRRTYEQYF.

The gene calls are TRBV7-6 and TRBJ1-2; D remains ambiguous. Germline V gives CDR1 SGHVS, CDR2 FNYEAQ. V lost 4 bases to trimming and J lost 0 bases, with 12 bases between them. The CDR3 is made up of 15 amino acids. The CDR3 spells CASSSQLNTNYGYTF. CDR3 DNA sequence: TGTGCCAGCAGCTCCCAGTTAAATACTAACTATGGCTACACCTTC. Variable domain in full (rest from reference TRBV7-6 and TRBJ1-2): GAGVSQSPRYKVTKRGQDVALRCDPISGHVSLYWYRQALGQGPEFLTYFNYEAQQDKSGLPNDRFSAERPEGSISTLTIQRTEQRDSAMYRCASSSQLNTNYGYTFGSGTRLTVV.

The genes are TRBV2 and TRBJ2-3; tentatively, D is TRBD1 (6 bases). The CDR3 is 15 amino acids. V shed 10 bases and J shed 2 bases, with 19 bases lying between them. Germline values: CDR1 SNHLY, CDR2 FYNNEI. In DNA, the CDR3 is TGTGCCATTTCCCGACAGGACACTTACACAGATACGCAGTATTTT. Protein product: CAISRQDTYTDTQYF.